The entry that follows covers one T cell receptor beta chain sequence. The CDR3 runs to 14 residues. Enrolled through a virtual design, the participants were between roughly 18 and 90 years of age and came from some 26 US areas. Contact with a PCR-confirmed or clinician-diagnosed COVID-19 case occurred within 2 weeks of entry. This sample was taken from a study of blood T cell repertoires in COVID-19. Study in general: The United States, Italy and Spain provided the acute and convalescent COVID-19 samples. T cells, B-cell-depleted T cells, or PBMCs provided the cDNA or gDNA that served as material.

Assay: immunoSEQ multiplex PCR; the TCRdb copy retains only in-frame clones and omits some. The sample includes roughly 200,000 clones, around 83% of them seen just once. Input material: PBMCs or T cells enriched from blood (not recorded which). This receptor was taken from a woman aged 30 to 39 who had been exposed to COVID-19. The rearrangement joins TRBV21-1 to TRBJ1-2. TRBV21-1 is a recognized pseudogene. The CDR3 protein is CASTQAGLPYGYTF. Here the CDR3 DNA reads TGTGCCAGCACCCAGGCGGGGCTCCCTTATGGCTACACCTTC.